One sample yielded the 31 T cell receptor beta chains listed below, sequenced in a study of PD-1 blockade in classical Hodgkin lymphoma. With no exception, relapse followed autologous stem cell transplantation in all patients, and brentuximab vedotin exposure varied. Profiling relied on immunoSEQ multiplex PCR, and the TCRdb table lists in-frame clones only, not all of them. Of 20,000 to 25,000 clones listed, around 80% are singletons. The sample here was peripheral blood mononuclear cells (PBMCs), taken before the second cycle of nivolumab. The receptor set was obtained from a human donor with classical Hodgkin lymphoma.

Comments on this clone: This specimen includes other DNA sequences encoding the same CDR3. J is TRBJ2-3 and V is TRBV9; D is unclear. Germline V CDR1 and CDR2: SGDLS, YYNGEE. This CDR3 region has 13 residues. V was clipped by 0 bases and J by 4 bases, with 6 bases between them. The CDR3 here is CASSVEVPDTQYF. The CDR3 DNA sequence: TGTGCCAGCAGCGTAGAGGTACCAGATACGCAGTATTTT. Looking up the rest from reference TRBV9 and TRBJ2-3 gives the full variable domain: DSGVTQTPKHLITATGQRVTLRCSPRSGDLSVYWYQQSLDQGLQFLIQYYNGEERAKGNILERFSAQQFPDLHSELNLSSLELGDSALYFCASSVEVPDTQYFGPGTRLTVL.

As DNA, the CDR3 is TGTGCCATCAGTGAGTCATGGGACAGGGGCACATATGGCTACACCTTC. It is translated as CAISESWDRGTYGYTF. The gene calls are TRBV10-3 and TRBJ1-2, with 10 bases matching TRBD1. J was trimmed by 5 bases and V by 0 bases; bases with no gene match: 6. Germline CDR1 and CDR2: ENHRY and SYGVKD. This CDR3 contains 16 residues.

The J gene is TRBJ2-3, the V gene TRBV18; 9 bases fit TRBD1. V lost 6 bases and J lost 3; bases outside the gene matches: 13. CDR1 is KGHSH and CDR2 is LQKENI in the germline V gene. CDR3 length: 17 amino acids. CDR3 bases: TGTGCCAGCTCCCCTATGGCCCCCGGGACAGGGACAGATACGCAGTATTTT. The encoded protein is CASSPMAPGTGTDTQYF.

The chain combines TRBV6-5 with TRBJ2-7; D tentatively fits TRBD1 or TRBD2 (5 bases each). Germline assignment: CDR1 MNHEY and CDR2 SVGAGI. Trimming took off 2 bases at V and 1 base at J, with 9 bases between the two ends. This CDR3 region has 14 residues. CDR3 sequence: CASSYGGGSYEQYF. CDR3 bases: TGTGCCAGCAGTTACGGGGGTGGGTCCTACGAGCAGTACTTC.

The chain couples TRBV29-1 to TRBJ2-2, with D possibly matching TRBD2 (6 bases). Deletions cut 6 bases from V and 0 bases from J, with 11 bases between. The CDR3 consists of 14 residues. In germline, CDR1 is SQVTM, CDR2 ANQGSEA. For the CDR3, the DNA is TGCAGCGTCGGACTAACGACGAACACCGGGGAGCTGTTTTTT. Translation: CSVGLTTNTGELFF.

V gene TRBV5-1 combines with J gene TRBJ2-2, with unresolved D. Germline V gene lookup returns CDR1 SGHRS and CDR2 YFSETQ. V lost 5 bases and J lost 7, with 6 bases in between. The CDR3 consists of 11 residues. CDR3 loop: CASSFGGELFF. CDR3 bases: TGCGCCAGCAGTTTCGGCGGGGAGCTGTTTTTT.

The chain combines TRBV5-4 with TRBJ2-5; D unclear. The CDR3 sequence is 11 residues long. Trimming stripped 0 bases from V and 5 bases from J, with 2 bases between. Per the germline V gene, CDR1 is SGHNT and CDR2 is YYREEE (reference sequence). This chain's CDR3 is CASSLAETQYF. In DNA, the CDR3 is TGTGCCAGCAGCTTGGCTGAGACCCAGTACTTC.

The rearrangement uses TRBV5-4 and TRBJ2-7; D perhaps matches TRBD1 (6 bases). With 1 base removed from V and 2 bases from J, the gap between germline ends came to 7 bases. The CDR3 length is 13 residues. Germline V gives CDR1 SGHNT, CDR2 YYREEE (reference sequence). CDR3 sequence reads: CASSLRGTYEQYF. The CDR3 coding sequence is TGTGCCAGCAGCTTGAGGGGGACCTACGAGCAGTACTTC.

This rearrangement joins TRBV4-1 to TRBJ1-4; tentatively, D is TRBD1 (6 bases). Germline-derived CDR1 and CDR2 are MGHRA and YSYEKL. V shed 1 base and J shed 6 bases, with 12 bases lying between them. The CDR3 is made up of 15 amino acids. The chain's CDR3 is CASSQAPGEYEKLFF. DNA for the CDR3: TGCGCCAGCAGCCAAGCGCCAGGGGAGTATGAAAAACTGTTTTTT.

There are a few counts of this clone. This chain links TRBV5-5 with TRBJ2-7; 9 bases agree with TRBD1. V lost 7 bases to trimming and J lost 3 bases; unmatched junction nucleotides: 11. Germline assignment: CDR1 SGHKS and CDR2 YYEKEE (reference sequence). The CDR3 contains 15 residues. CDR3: CASGTPGTGIYEQYV. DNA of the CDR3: TGTGCCAGCGGGACCCCTGGGACAGGGATCTACGAGCAGTACGTC.

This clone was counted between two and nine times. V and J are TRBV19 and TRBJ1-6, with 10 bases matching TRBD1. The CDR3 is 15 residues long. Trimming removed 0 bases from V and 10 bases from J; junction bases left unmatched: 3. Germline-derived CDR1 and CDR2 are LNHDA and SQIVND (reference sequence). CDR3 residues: CASSIDGTGVSPLHF. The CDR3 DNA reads TGTGCCAGTAGTATAGATGGGACAGGGGTCTCACCCCTCCACTTT.

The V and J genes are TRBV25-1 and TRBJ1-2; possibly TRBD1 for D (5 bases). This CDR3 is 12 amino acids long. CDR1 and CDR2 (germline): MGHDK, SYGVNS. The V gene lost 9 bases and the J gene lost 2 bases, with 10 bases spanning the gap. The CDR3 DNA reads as TGTGCCAGGTACGACAGAAACTATGGCTACACCTTC. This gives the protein CARYDRNYGYTF.

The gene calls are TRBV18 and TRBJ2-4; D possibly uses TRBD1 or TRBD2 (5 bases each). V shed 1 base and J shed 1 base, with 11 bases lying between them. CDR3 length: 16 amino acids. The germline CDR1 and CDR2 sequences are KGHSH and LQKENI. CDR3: CASSPQGTGAKNIQYF. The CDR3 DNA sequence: TGTGCCAGCTCACCACAGGGGACGGGGGCCAAAAACATTCAGTACTTC.

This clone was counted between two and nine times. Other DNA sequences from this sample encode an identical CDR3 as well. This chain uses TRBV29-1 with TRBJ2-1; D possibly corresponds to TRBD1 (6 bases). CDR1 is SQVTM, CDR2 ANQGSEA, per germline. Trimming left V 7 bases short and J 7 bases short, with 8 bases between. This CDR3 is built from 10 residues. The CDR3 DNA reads TGCAGCGGAGGGACAAATGAGCAGTTCTTC. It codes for CSGGTNEQFF.

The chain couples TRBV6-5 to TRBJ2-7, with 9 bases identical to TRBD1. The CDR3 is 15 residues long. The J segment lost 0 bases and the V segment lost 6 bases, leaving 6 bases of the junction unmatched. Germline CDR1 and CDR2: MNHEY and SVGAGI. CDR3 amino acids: CASSSRGQGSYEQYF. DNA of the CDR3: TGTGCCAGCAGCTCACGGGGACAGGGCTCCTACGAGCAGTACTTC.

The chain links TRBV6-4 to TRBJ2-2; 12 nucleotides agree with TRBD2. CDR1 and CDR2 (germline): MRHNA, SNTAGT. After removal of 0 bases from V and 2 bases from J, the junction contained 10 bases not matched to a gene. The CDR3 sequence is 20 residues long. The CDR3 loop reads CASSDSELAGGNLNTGELFF. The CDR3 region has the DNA TGTGCCAGCAGTGACTCTGAACTAGCGGGGGGTAACCTCAACACCGGGGAGCTGTTTTTT.

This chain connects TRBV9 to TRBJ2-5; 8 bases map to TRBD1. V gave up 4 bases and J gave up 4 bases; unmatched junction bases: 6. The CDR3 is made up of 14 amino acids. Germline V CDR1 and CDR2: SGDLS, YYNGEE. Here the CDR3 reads CASSSKDRAETQYF. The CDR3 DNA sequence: TGTGCCAGCAGCTCTAAGGACAGGGCAGAGACCCAGTACTTC.

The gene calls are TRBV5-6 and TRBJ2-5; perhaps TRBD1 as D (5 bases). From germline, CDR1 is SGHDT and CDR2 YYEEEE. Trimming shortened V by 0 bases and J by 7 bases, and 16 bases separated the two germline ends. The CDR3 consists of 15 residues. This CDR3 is CASSLDRWPPGTQYF. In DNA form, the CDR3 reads TGTGCCAGCAGCTTGGACAGGTGGCCCCCAGGGACCCAGTACTTC.

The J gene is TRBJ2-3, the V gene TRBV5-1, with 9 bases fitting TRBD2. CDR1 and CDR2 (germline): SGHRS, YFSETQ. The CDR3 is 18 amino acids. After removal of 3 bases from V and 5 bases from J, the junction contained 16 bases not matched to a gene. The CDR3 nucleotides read TGCGCCAGCAGCTCGACTAGCGGAAGACCACAAGAGAGAGATACGCAGTATTTT. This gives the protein CASSSTSGRPQERDTQYF. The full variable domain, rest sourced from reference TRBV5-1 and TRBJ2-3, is KAGVTQTPRYLIKTRGQQVTLSCSPISGHRSVSWYQQTPGQGLQFLFEYFSETQRNKGNFPGRFSGRQFSNSRSEMNVSTLELGDSALYLCASSSTSGRPQERDTQYFGPGTRLTVL.

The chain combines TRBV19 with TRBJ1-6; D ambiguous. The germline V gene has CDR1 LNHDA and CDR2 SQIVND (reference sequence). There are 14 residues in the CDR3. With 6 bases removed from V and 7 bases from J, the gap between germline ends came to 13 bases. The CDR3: CASRAAQDNSPLHF. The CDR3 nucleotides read TGTGCCAGTAGGGCCGCGCAGGACAATTCACCCCTCCACTTT.

In nucleotides, the CDR3 is TGCAGTGCTAGAGGGGACACTGAAGCTTTCTTT. Translated, it gives CSARGDTEAFF. The chain joins TRBV20-1 to TRBJ1-1; no definite D call. The CDR3 is 11 amino acids. V dropped 1 base and J dropped 3 bases, with 3 bases sitting between them. Germline loops: CDR1 DFQATT, CDR2 SNEGSKA (reference sequence).

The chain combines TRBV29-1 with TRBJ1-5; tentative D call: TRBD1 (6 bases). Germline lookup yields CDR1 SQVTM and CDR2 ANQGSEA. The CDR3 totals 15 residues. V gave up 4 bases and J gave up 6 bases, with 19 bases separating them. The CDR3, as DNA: TGCAGCGTTGGGACAGCCGGGGAATCCCTTCAGCCCCAGCATTTT. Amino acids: CSVGTAGESLQPQHF.

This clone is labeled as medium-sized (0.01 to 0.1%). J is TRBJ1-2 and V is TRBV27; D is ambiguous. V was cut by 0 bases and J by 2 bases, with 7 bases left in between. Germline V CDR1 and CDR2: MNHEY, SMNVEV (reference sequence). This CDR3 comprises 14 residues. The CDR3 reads CASSLSTQNYGYTF. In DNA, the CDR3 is TGTGCCAGCAGTTTATCGACGCAGAACTATGGCTACACCTTC.

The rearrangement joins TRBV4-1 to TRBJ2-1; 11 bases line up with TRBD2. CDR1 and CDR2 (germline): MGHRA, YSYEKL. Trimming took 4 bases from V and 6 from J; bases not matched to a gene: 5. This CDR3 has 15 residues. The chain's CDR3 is CASSPLSGGANEQFF. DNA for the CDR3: TGCGCCAGCAGCCCTCTTAGCGGGGGGGCCAATGAGCAGTTCTTC.

The CDR3 sequence is CASSPQARGYTYF. CDR3 DNA sequence: TGTGCCAGCTCACCACAGGCCAGGGGATACACGTACTTC. The V and J genes are TRBV18 and TRBJ2-7; D is possibly TRBD1 (6 bases). Per germline, CDR1 KGHSH and CDR2 LQKENI. The CDR3 loop spans 13 amino acids. V lost 1 base to trimming and J lost 12 bases, with 16 bases between them.

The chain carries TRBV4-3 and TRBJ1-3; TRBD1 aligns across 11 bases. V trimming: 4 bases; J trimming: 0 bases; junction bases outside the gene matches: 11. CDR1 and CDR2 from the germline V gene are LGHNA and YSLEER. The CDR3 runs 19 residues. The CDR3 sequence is CASSPRRDRGYASGNTIYF. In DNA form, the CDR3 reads TGCGCCAGCAGCCCGAGGAGGGACAGGGGGTACGCCTCTGGAAACACCATATATTTT.

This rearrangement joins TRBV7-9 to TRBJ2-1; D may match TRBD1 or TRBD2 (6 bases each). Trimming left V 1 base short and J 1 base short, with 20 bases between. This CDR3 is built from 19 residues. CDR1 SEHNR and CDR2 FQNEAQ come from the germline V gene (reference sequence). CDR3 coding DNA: TGTGCCAGCAGCTTAGAAAAGGGGGGCCTCACCCTATCCTACAATGAGCAGTTCTTC. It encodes CASSLEKGGLTLSYNEQFF.

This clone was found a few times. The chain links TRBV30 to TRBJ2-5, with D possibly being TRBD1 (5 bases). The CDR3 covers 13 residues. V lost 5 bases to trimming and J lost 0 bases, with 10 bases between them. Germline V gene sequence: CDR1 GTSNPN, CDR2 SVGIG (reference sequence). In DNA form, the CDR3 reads TGTGCCTGGGAGGCAGGGTACCAAGAGACCCAGTACTTC. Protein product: CAWEAGYQETQYF.

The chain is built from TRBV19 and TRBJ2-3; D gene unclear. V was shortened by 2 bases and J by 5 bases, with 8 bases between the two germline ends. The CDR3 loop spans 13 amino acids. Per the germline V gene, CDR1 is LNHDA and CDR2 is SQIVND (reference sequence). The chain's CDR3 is CASSIRVGDTQYF. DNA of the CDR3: TGTGCCAGTAGTATAAGGGTAGGAGATACGCAGTATTTT. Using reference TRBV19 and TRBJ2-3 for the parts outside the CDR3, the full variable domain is DGGITQSPKYLFRKEGQNVTLSCEQNLNHDAMYWYRQDPGQGLRLIYYSQIVNDFQKGDIAEGYSVSREKKESFPLTVTSAQKNPTAFYLCASSIRVGDTQYFGPGTRLTVL.

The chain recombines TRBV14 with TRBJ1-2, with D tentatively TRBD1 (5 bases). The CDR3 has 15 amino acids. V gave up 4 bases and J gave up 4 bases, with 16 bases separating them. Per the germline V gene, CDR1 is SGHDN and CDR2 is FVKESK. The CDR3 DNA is TGTGCCAGCAGCCTCCGGGGCCCCGGGCTCTATGGCTACACCTTC. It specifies CASSLRGPGLYGYTF.

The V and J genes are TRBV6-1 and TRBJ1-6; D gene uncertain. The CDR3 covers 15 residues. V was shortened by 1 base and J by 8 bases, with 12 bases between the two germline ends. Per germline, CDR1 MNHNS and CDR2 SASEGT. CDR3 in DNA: TGTGCCAGCAGTGAAGTTATACAGATTGATTCACCCCTCCACTTT. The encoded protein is CASSEVIQIDSPLHF.